The T cell receptor (beta chain) described here comes from a study of regulatory T cells in long-lasting Graves disease. CDR3-region Arm-PCR and iRepertoire HTBI primers produced the TCR beta libraries. Per the study methods: The samples yielded approximately 62 TRBV and 14 to 15 TRBJ segments. TCRdb processed the multiplex PCR reads anew with MiXCR; each CDR3 protein has one entry. TCRdb's processing, not the authors' own work, is the source of the V and J calls. The data show fewer than 450,000 distinct CDR3 sequences, more than 20% seen once. This clonotype was seen a few times. The time point here: persistent/refractory GD, antithyroid drugs over 5 years with positive TRAb. The authors made the TCR library using RNA they extracted from PBMCs. This sequence was found in a female donor with Graves disease. The sequencing here drew on peripheral blood mononuclear cells (PBMCs), taken when the disease was refractory, from a patient treated with antithyroid drugs.

The CDR3 is CSASWGAGGEQYF. CDR3 in DNA: TGCAGTGCTAGTTGGGGTGCAGGTGGAGAGCAGTACTTC. V gene TRBV20-1 combines with J gene TRBJ2-7; no firm D call. Trimming took 3 bases from V and 7 from J, leaving 16 bases between them. Per germline, CDR1 DFQATT and CDR2 SNEGSKA (reference sequence). This CDR3 is built from 13 residues.